This T cell receptor (beta chain) stems from a study of blood T cell repertoires in COVID-19. Study-wide context: Acute-phase and convalescent COVID-19 samples originated in the United States, Italy and Spain. The cDNA or gDNA used as material had been derived from T cells, B-cell-depleted T cells, or PBMCs.

Only in-frame clones appear in the TCRdb table, and some are missing; sequencing was by immunoSEQ multiplex PCR. The sample includes fewer than 55,000 clones, around 85% of them seen just once. The Seattle patients joined while their infection was active and were tracked longitudinally afterward. Germline V gene lookup returns CDR1 MNHEY and CDR2 SVGAGI. Trimming left V 8 bases short and J 6 bases short, with 14 bases between. The CDR3 totals 12 residues. This clone has a handful of counts. The genes are TRBV6-5 and TRBJ2-7; a weak D match, TRBD1 (6 bases). The receptor comes from an elderly woman with COVID-19, enrolled during active disease. Sequencing input: peripheral blood. The CDR3 bases are TGTGCCAGCGGGTTTGGACAGTCCGAGCAGTACTTC. This encodes CASGFGQSEQYF.